This record covers a single T cell receptor (beta chain). Antigen specificity is unknown. This record belongs to a study of T cells in Graves' hyperthyroidism and ophthalmopathy. The germline CDR1 and CDR2 sequences are LNHDA and SQIVND (reference sequence). The ends were cut back, 3 bases at V and 10 bases at J, with 8 bases in the middle. CDR3 length: 11 amino acids. Template material for amplifying TCR beta CDR3 regions consisted of RNA transcripts. With the HTBI primer set, the TCR CDR3 went through a first round of RT-PCR. TCRdb fed the multiplex PCR reads into MiXCR, producing one record per CDR3 protein. The table lists 500,000 or so distinct CDR3 sequences, roughly a sixth of them singletons, with 29% in the top ten. Study-level points and caveats: Using 13 V-J features, a model discriminated ophthalmopathy from stable hyperthyroidism. In the blood, most expanded thyroid clonotypes above 0.001 appeared as well.

This sample holds PBMCs from less than 13 ml fresh peripheral blood. The receptor's source is a woman between 25 and 40 years old with Graves' ophthalmopathy. The sequencing input was blood. The chain recombines TRBV19 with TRBJ2-3; no firm D call. The CDR3 region has the DNA TGTGCCAGTAGTATGGTAAATGCGCAGTATTTT. This gives the protein CASSMVNAQYF.